A single sample is the source of the 9 T cell receptor beta chains below, sequenced in a study of T cells after yellow fever vaccination. From the 5' RACE reads, TCRdb called clonotypes with MiXCR, one entry per CDR3 protein. There are 300,000 to 400,000 distinct CDR3 sequences in the sample; about 12% occur only once, and more than 3% lies in the top ten. Here the sequenced sample was CD4+ T cells sorted from PBMCs, taken 15 days after the yellow fever booster vaccination. These receptors all come from a man in his late teens or twenties who received the YFV17D yellow fever vaccine.

The rearrangement links TRBV11-2 to TRBJ2-2; D is unclear. The CDR3 runs to 12 residues. Germline CDR1 SGHAT, CDR2 FQNNGV. V was shortened by 3 bases and J by 6 bases, with 5 bases between the two germline ends. CDR3 amino acids: CASSFQSGELFF. Here the CDR3 DNA reads TGTGCCAGCAGCTTTCAGTCCGGGGAGCTGTTTTTT.

The rearrangement links TRBV10-3 to TRBJ2-5; possible D gene TRBD1, 6 bases. The CDR3 contains 14 residues. Trimming shortened V by 6 bases and J by 0 bases, and 11 bases separated the two germline ends. Germline assignment: CDR1 ENHRY and CDR2 SYGVKD. The CDR3, as DNA: TGTGCCATCAGCGCTAGACAGGACCAAGAGACCCAGTACTTC. As protein: CAISARQDQETQYF.

The rearrangement links TRBV27 to TRBJ1-6; maybe TRBD1 (5 bases). The CDR3 length is 13 residues. The germline V gene has CDR1 MNHEY and CDR2 SMNVEV (reference sequence). The V end was cut by 7 bases, the J end by 6 bases, with 10 bases between. This CDR3 reads CASTSRANSPLHF. CDR3 sequence (DNA): TGTGCCAGCACTTCCAGGGCTAATTCACCCCTCCACTTT.

This clonotype was detected a few times. The CDR3 DNA is TGTGCTGCAAGGACAGGGTGGGGCGATGAGCAGTTCTTC. Its protein product is CAARTGWGDEQFF. The gene calls are TRBV12-5 and TRBJ2-1; 8 bases align to TRBD1. The germline V gene has CDR1 LGHNT and CDR2 FRNRAP. CDR3 length equals 13 residues. With 11 bases clipped from V and 8 bases from J, the junction kept 11 bases outside the gene matches.

This clonotype appeared a few times. This rearrangement joins TRBV7-2 to TRBJ2-3; weak D call: TRBD2 (6 bases). CDR3 length equals 14 residues. V was trimmed by 5 bases and J by 9 bases, leaving 18 bases between them. From germline, CDR1 is SGHTA and CDR2 FQGNSA. The CDR3 sequence: CASSREDFFDTQYF. For the CDR3, the DNA is TGTGCCAGCAGCAGGGAGGACTTTTTCGACACGCAGTATTTT.

This clonotype turned up a few times. This chain joins TRBV7-8 and TRBJ1-5; D remains unclear. Between the trimmed V and J ends, which lost 1 base and 2 bases, there was a span of 15 bases. Per the germline V gene, CDR1 is SGHVS and CDR2 is FQNEAQ. The CDR3 is 17 amino acids. CDR3 loop: CASSLVGPGNGNQPQHF. CDR3 coding DNA: TGTGCCAGCAGCTTAGTAGGGCCCGGCAACGGCAATCAGCCCCAGCATTTT.

Only a few counts were recorded for this clonotype. The chain is built from TRBV5-5 and TRBJ1-1; no clear D. CDR1 and CDR2 (germline): SGHKS, YYEKEE (reference sequence). This CDR3 is built from 13 residues. Trimming removed 0 bases from V and 4 bases from J, with 7 bases in between. This chain's CDR3 is CASSLVGITEAFF. DNA for the CDR3: TGTGCCAGCAGCTTGGTGGGTATCACTGAAGCTTTCTTT.

The sample holds a few counts of this clonotype. This chain connects TRBV29-1 to TRBJ1-4; TRBD1 might be the D (5 bases). Trimming removed 2 bases at V and 5 bases at J, with 15 bases between. The CDR3 sequence is 15 residues long. Germline-derived CDR1 and CDR2 are SQVTM and ANQGSEA. The CDR3 nucleotides read TGCAGCGTTGAATTTTGGGGGTGGGGCAATGAAAAACTGTTTTTT. It yields the protein CSVEFWGWGNEKLFF.

V usage is TRBV14 and J usage is TRBJ1-2, with a possible D match to TRBD1 (6 bases). The CDR3 spans 14 residues. Trimming shortened V by 0 bases and J by 8 bases, and 13 bases separated the two germline ends. CDR1 and CDR2 (germline): SGHDN, FVKESK. The DNA of the CDR3 is TGTGCCAGCAGCCAAGATTATATTACAGGGGGCTACACCTTC. Encoded protein: CASSQDYITGGYTF.